The entry below describes one TCR beta chain. This receptor's antigen is unknown. The record has no base qualities; no much larger clone is one base away. This entry belongs to a study of cytomegalovirus exposure and HLA in healthy donors (dated by TCRdb to 2016 to 2017). The study in broad terms: An earlier analysis of more than 550 of the donors reported roughly 300 Gb of sequence data and around 100 million unique TCR beta sequences obtained from roughly 180 million T cells. The number of donors typed differed by locus, with roughly 620-630 for A, B, C, DRB1 and DQB1, about 500 for DQA1, 600 to 610 for DPA1, and some 450 for DPB1. To study patterns of TCR occurrence, a later analysis re-analyzed previously published TCR beta repertoires from 550 to 800 donors and added high-resolution HLA genotyping. Among the approximately 400 genotyped donors, more than 70% belonged to the genetic ancestry cluster associated with self-reported Caucasian donors. An early release that covered more than 550 HLA-typed donors contained approximately 300 gigabases of sequencing data and tens of millions of unique TCR sequences. The study used immunosequencing to profile the T cell repertoires of 600 to 850 subjects and linked those repertoires to cytomegalovirus serostatus. The later analysis used no new phenotypic data to find candidate immune exposures, relying instead on TCR beta sequences and their occurrence across donors. HLA typing included class I and class II loci at four-digit resolution. Donor age, sex, ethnicity and CMV serostatus were compiled alongside the repertoire data. Every discovery cohort repertoire had been produced on one sequencing platform. In an earlier analysis of around 540 of the donors, high-throughput TCR beta sequencing was used to judge whether each TCR beta V gene segment behaved as functional or pseudogenic. On average, roughly 250,000 unique TCR beta nucleotide sequences were sequenced per donor among 398 genotyped donors of the cohort, with 15% to 20% of those sequences being non-productive. A later genetic analysis used genome-wide SNP genotypes for about 55% of the 666 donors, treating that subset as a discovery cohort. Five DR-DQ haplotypes were handled as single units for association and clustering because linkage in the cohort was strong. The study combined high-throughput TCR immunosequencing, statistical association of individual TCRs with disease status, and machine learning to predict cytomegalovirus infection status. The study aimed to test whether cataloging public T cell receptors could reveal signatures of past pathogen exposure. A separate validation cohort of 100 to 150 different subjects was used in addition to the roughly 640-subject first cohort. General findings and caveats noted by the study authors: Broadly in line with IMGT annotations, most TCR beta V segments showed up in productive rearrangements about 87% or about 30% of the time in an earlier analysis of several hundred of the donors. Some IMGT-functional V segments, including TRBV6-2 and TRBV6-3, could not be distinguished by the 87-base-pair reads and were therefore excluded. The classifier was reported to diagnose cytomegalovirus status with high specificity and sensitivity in both the original cohort and the validation cohort. Most TCR sequences were seen in very few donors, while some public TCRs were found in many individuals. In a later analysis, TCR association rates were found to vary across HLA loci, with the most associated TCRs seen for DRB1 alleles and the fewest for HLA-C alleles. According to a later analysis, most CMV-associated TCR beta chains appeared to be HLA-restricted, and the HLA associations seemed to be driven largely by CMV exposure. Correlated functional status among segregating V segments might reflect linkage disequilibrium, but an unknown experimental factor could not be ruled out. A cluster of highly shared sequence variants was judged likely to represent a technical artifact of the sequencing pipeline. According to the authors, the approach could potentially be generalized to other disease states and immunological phenotypes. The presence/absence analyses assumed that sequencing depth was roughly uniform across donors, and that assumption may not be true. The earlier analysis of about 600 of the donors excluded roughly 16 rarely observed V segments, including chromosome 9 orphons, because counts were too low. The only immune exposure information available for the cohort was CMV serostatus. When HLA alleles, especially DR and DQ, strongly co-occurred, attributing TCR associations to individual alleles was difficult. V-gene and J-gene trimming of TCR beta chains was associated with a missense DCLRE1C variant in a later genetic analysis, and the association was replicated in an independent cohort. According to a later analysis, parvovirus B19, influenza, CMV and Epstein-Barr virus appeared linked to several top co-occurrence clusters. HLA typing was unavailable for some donors at each locus, so association tests used only the typed subset. In a later analysis, HLA-associated TCR beta chains were found to be more clonally expanded and to have lower generation probabilities than equally common non-associated chains. In vitro tests confirmed that a few of the cytomegalovirus-associated TCR beta chains recognize cytomegalovirus antigens. At a false discovery rate of 0.05, a later analysis linked about 16,000 TCR beta sequences to specific HLA alleles. A further reported finding was that TCR beta sequences accurately predicted the HLA-A and HLA-B alleles for most subjects in the first cohort. According to a later genetic analysis, donors in an Asian-associated ancestry cluster had fewer N-insertions in productive TCRs than the approximately 690-donor mean. In this cohort, only TCR beta chains were sequenced, and detectable features were limited by the absence of alpha or paired-chain data. The study listed 150 to 200 TCR beta chains as associated with cytomegalovirus.

The cohort comprised some 700 healthy bone marrow donors. At the time of sampling, every cohort member was nominally healthy, though immune exposures that went unrecorded were likely present. The donor tested CMV seronegative, placing the donor among the 350 or so seronegative members of the cohort. Every donor gave a peripheral blood sample, and the peripheral blood mononuclear cells from that sample were used for TCR beta sequencing. Genomic DNA was extracted from the blood cell samples with the Qiagen DNeasy Blood Extraction Kit. The method behind the library was the immunoSEQ multiplex PCR assay. A mixture of 60 forward primers for TCR Vbeta segments and 13 reverse primers for TCR Jbeta segments was used in the multiplex PCR. The CDR3 region of rearranged TCR beta genes was amplified from genomic DNA with a multiplex PCR assay. The amplified TCR beta libraries were sequenced on the Illumina HiSeq System as 87-base-pair reads. In the authors' own workflow: A later analysis counted 65 million to 90 million unique TCR beta chains across the 690 or so repertoires, and roughly 10 million of these chains were shared by at least two donors. A nearest-neighbor algorithm error-corrected the raw reads and collapsed the reads into unique sequences, merging closely related sequences to remove PCR and sequencing errors. To assign V, D and J gene segments, CDR3 sequences were aligned to IMGT reference sequences. For a sequence to be retained, a match of at least six nucleotides was required to both a V gene segment and a J gene segment. Rearrangements were called productive when the CDR3 lacked stop codons and stayed in frame with V and J; all others were non-productive. Following IMGT convention, CDR3 was defined as the stretch from the second conserved V-encoded cysteine to the conserved J-encoded phenylalanine. The earlier analysis of approximately 590 of the donors excluded any sequence lacking an unambiguous match to a single V gene segment. In an earlier analysis of 450 to 700 of the donors, V segments were called functional above 56.7% productive rearrangements and were called segregating when the between-donor standard deviation exceeded 5%. A statistical classification framework was built to diagnose cytomegalovirus status from the catalog of TCR beta chain sequences. V and J gene assignment, in a later analysis, came from comparing TCR nucleotide sequences with IMGT/GENE-DB human TR gene sequences. The TCRdist pipeline was used in a later analysis to assign CDR3 sequences and most-parsimonious VDJ recombination scenarios. In a later analysis, every TCR beta chain was defined by the combination of its CDR3 amino acid sequence and its V-gene family, and reads without a unique V-gene family were dropped. A later analysis removed 500 to 600 highly shared, low-generation-probability nucleotide sequences to deal with suspected cross-contamination and a sequencing artifact. For each public chain, a later analysis derived a clonal expansion index from normalized ranks of inferred template counts within each repertoire. In a later analysis, generation probabilities were computed using a VDJ recombination model fitted to out-of-frame rearrangements, and the results were checked against IGoR. Hypergeometric tests were used in a later analysis to score TCR-TCR, TCR-HLA and TCR-CMV co-occurrence, with a repertoire-size bias correction applied to the TCR pairs. A later analysis estimated false discovery rates by permuting HLA or CMV assignments 20 times. In a later analysis, co-occurring TCRs were grouped using DBSCAN, with TCRdist sequence similarity added in when clustering inside HLA-allele-positive subsets. Co-occurrence clustering excluded repertoires with fewer than 30,000 or more than 120,000 public chains, plus five with anomalous nucleotide sharing. Entries here come from immuneACCESS through TCRdb and include only in-frame sequences with V and J called. Some clones fail to appear in such tables; in the studies checked, an unresolved V gene covers under half of the shortfall, and the cause of the remainder is unknown. The D gene and trimming were derived from the DNA, and the V and J assignments and clone size from that table. This sample comprises more than 150,000 clones, around 84% of them detected only once. Approximately 2.5% of the sample is in the top ten clones.

V has 5 bases trimmed and J has 3 bases trimmed; junction bases matching no gene number 5. There are 15 amino acids in the CDR3, from cysteine to phenylalanine inclusive. The entry retains the CDR3 DNA only, 45 bases that are in frame from base 1. CDR1 LNHNV and CDR2 YYDKDF are derived from the germline V gene (reference sequence). The rearrangement combines TRBV15 with TRBJ2-5; 11 nucleotides in the junction match TRBD2. Sequencing used PBMCs. This TCR was sampled from a woman aged 18 to 35 in good health and CMV-seronegative. The DNA is as follows: TGTGCCACCAGCGGTCTACTAGCGGGAGAAGAGACCCAGTACTTC. Its translation is CATSGLLAGEETQYF.